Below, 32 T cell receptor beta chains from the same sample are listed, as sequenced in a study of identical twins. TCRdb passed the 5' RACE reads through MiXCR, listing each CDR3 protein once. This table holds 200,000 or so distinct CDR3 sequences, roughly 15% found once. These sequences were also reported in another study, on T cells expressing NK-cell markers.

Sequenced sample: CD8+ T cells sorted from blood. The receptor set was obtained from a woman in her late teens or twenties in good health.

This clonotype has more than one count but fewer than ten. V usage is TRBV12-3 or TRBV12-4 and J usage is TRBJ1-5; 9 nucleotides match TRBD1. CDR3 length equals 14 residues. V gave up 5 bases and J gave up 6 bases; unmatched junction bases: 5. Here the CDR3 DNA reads TGTGCCAGCAGTGTTGGGACAGGGATTCAGCCCCAGCATTTT. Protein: CASSVGTGIQPQHF.

CDR3 bases: TGCAGTGCTAGTGGGGTTATAGAAGAGACCCAGTACTTC. It encodes CSASGVIEETQYF. The V call is TRBV20-1, the J call TRBJ2-5; no definite D call. The germline V gene encodes CDR1 DFQATT and CDR2 SNEGSKA (reference sequence). The CDR3 is 13 amino acids. Between the trimmed V and J ends, which lost 3 bases and 3 bases, there was a span of 11 bases.

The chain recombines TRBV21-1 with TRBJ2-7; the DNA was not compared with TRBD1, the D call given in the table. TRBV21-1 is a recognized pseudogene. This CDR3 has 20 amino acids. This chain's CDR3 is CASSSYPRDSEKHSSYEQYF. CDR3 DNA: TGTGCCAGCAGCTCTTACCCCCGGGACAGCGAAAAACATAGCTCCTACGAGCAGTACTTC.

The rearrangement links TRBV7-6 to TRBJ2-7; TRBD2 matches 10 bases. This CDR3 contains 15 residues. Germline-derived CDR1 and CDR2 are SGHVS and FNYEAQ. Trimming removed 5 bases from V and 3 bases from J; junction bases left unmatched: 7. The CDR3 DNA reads TGTGCCAGCAGCGCCCTACTAGCGGGAAACTACGAGCAGTACTTC. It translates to CASSALLAGNYEQYF.

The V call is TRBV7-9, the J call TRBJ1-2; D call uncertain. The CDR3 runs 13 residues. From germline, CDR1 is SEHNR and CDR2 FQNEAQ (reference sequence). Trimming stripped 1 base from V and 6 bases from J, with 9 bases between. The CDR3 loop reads CASSLEAGNGYTF. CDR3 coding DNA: TGTGCCAGCAGCTTAGAGGCGGGTAATGGCTACACCTTC.

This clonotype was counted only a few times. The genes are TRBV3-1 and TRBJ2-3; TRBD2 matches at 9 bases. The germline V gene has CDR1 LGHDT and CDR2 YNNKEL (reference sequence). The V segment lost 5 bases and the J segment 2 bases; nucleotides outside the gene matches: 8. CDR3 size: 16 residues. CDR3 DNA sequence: TGTGCCAGCAGCTACACCCTAGCGGGGACCACAGATACGCAGTATTTT. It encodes CASSYTLAGTTDTQYF.

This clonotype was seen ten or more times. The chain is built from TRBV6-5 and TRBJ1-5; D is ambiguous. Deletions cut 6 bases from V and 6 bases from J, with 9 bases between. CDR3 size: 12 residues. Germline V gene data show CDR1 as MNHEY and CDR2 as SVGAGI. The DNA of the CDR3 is TGTGCCAGCAGCACCGGCGCTCAGCCCCAGCATTTT. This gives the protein CASSTGAQPQHF.

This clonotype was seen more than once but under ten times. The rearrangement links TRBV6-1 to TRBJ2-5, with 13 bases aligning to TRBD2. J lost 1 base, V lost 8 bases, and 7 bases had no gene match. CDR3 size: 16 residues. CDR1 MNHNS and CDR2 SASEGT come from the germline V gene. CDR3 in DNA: TGTGCCAGCCCCGGACTAGCGGGAGCCCCCCAAGAGACCCAGTACTTC. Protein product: CASPGLAGAPQETQYF.

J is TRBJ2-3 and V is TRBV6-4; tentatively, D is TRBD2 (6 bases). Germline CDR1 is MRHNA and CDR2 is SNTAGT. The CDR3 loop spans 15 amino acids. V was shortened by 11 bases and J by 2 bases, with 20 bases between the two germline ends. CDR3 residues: CASGGSGGVTDTQYF. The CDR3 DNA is TGTGCCTCCGGGGGTTCCGGGGGAGTCACAGATACGCAGTATTTT.

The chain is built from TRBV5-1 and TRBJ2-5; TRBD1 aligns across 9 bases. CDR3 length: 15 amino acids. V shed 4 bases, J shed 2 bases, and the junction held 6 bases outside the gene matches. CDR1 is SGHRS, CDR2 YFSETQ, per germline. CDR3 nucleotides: TGCGCCAGCAGCGTCACAGGGGGCGAGCAAGAGACCCAGTACTTC. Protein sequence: CASSVTGGEQETQYF.

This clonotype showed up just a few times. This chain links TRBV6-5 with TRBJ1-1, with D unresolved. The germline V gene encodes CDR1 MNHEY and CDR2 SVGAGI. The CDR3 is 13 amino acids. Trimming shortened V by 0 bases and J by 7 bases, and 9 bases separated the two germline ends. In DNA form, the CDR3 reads TGTGCCAGCAGTTACTCGAGCAGGCTTGAAGCTTTCTTT. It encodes CASSYSSRLEAFF.

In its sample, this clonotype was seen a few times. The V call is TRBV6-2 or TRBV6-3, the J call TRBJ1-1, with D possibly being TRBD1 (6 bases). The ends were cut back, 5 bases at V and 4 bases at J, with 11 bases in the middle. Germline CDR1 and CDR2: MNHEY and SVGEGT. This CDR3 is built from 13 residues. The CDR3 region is CASSPGGGTEAFF. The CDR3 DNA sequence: TGTGCCAGCAGTCCAGGAGGGGGCACTGAAGCTTTCTTT.

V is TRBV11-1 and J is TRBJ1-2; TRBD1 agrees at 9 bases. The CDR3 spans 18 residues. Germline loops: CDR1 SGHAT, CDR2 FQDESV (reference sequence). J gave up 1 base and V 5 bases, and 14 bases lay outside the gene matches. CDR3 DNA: TGTGCCAGCAGCACTCCGGATGGGGGGACAGGGTTTAACTATGGCTACACCTTC. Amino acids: CASSTPDGGTGFNYGYTF.

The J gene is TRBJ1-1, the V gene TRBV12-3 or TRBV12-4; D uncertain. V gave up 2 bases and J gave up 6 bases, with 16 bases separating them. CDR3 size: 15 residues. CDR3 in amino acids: CASSLHGLMEAEAFF. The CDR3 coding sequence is TGTGCCAGCAGTTTACACGGGCTTATGGAAGCTGAAGCTTTCTTT.

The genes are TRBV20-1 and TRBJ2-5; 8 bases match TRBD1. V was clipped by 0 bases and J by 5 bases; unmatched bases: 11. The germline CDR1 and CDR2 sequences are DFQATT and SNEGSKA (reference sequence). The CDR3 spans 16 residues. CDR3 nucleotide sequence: TGCAGTGCTAGAGATTTAATGCTGGACAGGGAGGAGACCCAGTACTTC. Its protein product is CSARDLMLDREETQYF.

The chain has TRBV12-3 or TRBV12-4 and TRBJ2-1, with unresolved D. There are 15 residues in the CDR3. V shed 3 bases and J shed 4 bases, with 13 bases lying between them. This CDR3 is CASSFKQSLYNEQFF. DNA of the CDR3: TGTGCCAGCAGTTTTAAACAGTCCCTATACAATGAGCAGTTCTTC.

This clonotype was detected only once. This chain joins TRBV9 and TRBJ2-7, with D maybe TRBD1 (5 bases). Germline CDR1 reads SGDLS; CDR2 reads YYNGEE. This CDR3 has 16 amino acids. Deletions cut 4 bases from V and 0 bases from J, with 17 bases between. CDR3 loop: CASSPRDRYISYEQYF. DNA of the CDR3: TGTGCCAGCAGCCCCCGAGACAGATACATCTCCTACGAGCAGTACTTC. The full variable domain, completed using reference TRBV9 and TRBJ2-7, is DSGVTQTPKHLITATGQRVTLRCSPRSGDLSVYWYQQSLDQGLQFLIQYYNGEERAKGNILERFSAQQFPDLHSELNLSSLELGDSALYFCASSPRDRYISYEQYFGPGTRLTVT.

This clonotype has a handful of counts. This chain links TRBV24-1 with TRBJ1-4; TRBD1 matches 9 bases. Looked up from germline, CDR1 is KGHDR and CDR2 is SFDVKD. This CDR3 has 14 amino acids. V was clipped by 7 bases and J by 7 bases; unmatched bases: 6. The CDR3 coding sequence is TGTGCCACCAGATGGGACAGGGTTGGTGAAAAACTGTTTTTT. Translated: CATRWDRVGEKLFF.

The chain's CDR3 is CSARASTSGGPHHTDTQYF. DNA of the CDR3: TGCAGTGCTAGAGCCTCCACTAGCGGGGGCCCCCACCACACAGATACGCAGTATTTT. This rearrangement joins TRBV20-1 to TRBJ2-3, with TRBD2 matching 11 bases. Germline CDR1 DFQATT, CDR2 SNEGSKA (reference sequence). V trimming: 1 base; J trimming: 2 bases; junction bases outside the gene matches: 14. This CDR3 region has 19 residues.

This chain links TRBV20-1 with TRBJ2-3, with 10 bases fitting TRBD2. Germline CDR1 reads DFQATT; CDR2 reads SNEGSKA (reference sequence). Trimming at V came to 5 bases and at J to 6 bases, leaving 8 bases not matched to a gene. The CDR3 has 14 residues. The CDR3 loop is CSAEELAGEDTQYF. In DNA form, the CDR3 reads TGCAGTGCTGAGGAGCTAGCGGGAGAGGATACGCAGTATTTT.

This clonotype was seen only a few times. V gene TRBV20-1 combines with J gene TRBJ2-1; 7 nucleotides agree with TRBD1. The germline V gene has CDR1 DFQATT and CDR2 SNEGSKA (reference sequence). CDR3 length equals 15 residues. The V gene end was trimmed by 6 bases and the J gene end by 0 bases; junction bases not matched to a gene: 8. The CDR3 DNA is TGCAGTGCGACGACAGGGCTGCTCTCCTACAATGAGCAGTTCTTC. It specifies CSATTGLLSYNEQFF.

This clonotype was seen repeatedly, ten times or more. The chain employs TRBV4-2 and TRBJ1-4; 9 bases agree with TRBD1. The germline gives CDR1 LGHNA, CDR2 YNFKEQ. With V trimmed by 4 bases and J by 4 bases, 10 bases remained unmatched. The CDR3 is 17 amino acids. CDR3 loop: CASSRAGQGISNEKLFF. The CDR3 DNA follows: TGTGCCAGCAGCCGGGCGGGACAGGGAATTAGTAATGAAAAACTGTTTTTT.

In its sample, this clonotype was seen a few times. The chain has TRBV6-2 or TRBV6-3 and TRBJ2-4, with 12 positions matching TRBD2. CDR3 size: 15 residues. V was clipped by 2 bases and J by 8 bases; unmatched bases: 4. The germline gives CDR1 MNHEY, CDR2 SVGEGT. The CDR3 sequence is CASSYATSGSDIQYF. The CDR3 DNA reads TGTGCCAGCAGTTACGCGACTAGCGGGAGTGACATTCAGTACTTC.

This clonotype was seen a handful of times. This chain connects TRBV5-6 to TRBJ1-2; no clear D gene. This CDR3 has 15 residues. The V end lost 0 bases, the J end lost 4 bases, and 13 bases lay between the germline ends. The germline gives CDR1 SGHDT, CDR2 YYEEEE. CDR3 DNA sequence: TGTGCCAGCAGCTTGGCAGGCAGCCACTTCTATGGCTACACCTTC. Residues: CASSLAGSHFYGYTF.

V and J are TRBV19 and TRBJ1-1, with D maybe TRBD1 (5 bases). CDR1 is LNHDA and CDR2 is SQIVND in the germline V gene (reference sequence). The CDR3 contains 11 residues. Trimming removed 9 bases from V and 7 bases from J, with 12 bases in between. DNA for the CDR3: TGTGCCAGCCAAATCCAGGGTGAAGCTTTCTTT. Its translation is CASQIQGEAFF.

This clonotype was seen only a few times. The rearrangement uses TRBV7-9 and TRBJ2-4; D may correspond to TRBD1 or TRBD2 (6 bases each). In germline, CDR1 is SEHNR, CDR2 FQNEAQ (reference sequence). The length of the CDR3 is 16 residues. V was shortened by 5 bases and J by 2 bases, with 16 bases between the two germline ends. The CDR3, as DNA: TGTGCCAGCAGCCCAGAGGGGGGAGGAACCAAAAACATTCAGTACTTC. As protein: CASSPEGGGTKNIQYF.

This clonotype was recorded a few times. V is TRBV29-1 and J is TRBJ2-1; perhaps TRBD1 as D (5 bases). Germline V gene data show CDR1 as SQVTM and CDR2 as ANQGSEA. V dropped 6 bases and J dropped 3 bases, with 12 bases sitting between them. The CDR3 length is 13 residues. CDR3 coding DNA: TGCAGCGTGGACACCGCGAACTACAATGAGCAGTTCTTC. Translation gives CSVDTANYNEQFF.

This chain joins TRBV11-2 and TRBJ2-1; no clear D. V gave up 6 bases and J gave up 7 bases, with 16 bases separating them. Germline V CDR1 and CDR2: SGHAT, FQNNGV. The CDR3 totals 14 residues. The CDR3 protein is CASSGVQLGNEQFF. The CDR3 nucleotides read TGTGCCAGCAGTGGAGTCCAGTTGGGAAATGAGCAGTTCTTC.

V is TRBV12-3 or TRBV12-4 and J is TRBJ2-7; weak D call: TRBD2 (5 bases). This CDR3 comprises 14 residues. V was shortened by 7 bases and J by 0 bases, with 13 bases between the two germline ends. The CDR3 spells CASTMDSPSYEQYF. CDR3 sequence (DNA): TGTGCCAGCACAATGGACTCACCCTCCTACGAGCAGTACTTC.

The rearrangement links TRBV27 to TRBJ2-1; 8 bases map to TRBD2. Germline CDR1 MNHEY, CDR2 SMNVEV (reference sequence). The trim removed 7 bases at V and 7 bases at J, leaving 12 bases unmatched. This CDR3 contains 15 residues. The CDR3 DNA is TGTGCCAGCACCACCGGACGGGGGGGAGGAAATGAGCAGTTCTTC. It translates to CASTTGRGGGNEQFF.

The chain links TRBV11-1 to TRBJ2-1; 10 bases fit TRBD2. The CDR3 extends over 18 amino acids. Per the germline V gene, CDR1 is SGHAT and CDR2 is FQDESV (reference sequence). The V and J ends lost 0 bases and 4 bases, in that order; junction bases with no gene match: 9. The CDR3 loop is CASSLALYRLAGYNEQFF. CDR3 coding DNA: TGTGCCAGCAGCTTAGCGCTGTATCGACTAGCGGGTTACAATGAGCAGTTCTTC.

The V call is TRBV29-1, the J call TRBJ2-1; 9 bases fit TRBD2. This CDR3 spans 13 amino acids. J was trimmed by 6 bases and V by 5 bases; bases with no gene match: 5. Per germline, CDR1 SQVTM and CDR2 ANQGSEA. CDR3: CSVLAGVGNEQFF. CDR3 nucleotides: TGCAGCGTTTTAGCGGGAGTTGGCAATGAGCAGTTCTTC.